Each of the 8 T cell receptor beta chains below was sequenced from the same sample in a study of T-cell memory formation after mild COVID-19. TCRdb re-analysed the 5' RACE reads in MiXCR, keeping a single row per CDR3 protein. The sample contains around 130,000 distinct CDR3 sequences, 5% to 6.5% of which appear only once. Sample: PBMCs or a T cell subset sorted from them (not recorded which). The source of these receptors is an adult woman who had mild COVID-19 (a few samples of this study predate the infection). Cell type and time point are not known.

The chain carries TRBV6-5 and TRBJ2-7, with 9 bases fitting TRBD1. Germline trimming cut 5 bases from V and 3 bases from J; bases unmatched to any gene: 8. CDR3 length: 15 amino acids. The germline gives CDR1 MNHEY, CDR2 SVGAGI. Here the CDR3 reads CASSPPGQGRYEQYF. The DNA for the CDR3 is TGTGCCAGCAGTCCGCCGGGACAGGGACGCTACGAGCAGTACTTC.

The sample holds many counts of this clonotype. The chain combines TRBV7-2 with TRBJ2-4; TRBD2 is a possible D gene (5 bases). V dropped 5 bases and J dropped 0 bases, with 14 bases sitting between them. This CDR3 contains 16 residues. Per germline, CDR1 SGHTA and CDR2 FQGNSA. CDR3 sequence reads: CASSHPEALAKNIQYF. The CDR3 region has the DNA TGTGCCAGCAGCCACCCGGAGGCCCTAGCCAAAAACATTCAGTACTTC. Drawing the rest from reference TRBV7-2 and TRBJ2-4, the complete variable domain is GAGVSQSPSNKVTEKGKDVELRCDPISGHTALYWYRQSLGQGLEFLIYFQGNSAPDKSGLPSDRFSAERTGGSVSTLTIQRTQQEDSAVYLCASSHPEALAKNIQYFGAGTRLSVL.

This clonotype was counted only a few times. The CDR3 is CASSSGSNNEQFF. DNA of the CDR3: TGTGCCAGCAGTTCCGGATCAAACAATGAGCAGTTCTTC. This chain joins TRBV12-3 or TRBV12-4 and TRBJ2-1; D is unclear. Trimming took 4 bases from V and 5 from J, leaving 9 bases between them. The CDR3 sequence is 13 residues long.

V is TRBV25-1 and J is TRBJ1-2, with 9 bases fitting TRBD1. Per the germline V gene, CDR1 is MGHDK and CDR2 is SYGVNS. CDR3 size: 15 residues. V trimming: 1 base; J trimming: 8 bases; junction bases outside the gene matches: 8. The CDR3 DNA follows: TGTGCCAGCAGTGAATTGGGGGGACAGGGCAGAGGCTACACCTTC. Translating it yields CASSELGGQGRGYTF.

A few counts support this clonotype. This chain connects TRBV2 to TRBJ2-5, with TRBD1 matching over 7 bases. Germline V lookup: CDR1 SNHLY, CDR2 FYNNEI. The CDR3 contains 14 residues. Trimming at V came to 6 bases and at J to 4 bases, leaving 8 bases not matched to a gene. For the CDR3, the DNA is TGTGCCAGCAGAAACAGGGGTGGTTCAGAGACCCAGTACTTC. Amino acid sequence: CASRNRGGSETQYF.

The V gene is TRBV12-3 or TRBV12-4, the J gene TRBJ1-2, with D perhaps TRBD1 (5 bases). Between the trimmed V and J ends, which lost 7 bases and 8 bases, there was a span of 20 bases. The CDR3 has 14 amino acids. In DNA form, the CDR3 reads TGTGCCAGCATTCACCACGGGACTCGGGAAGGCTACACCTTC. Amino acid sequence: CASIHHGTREGYTF.

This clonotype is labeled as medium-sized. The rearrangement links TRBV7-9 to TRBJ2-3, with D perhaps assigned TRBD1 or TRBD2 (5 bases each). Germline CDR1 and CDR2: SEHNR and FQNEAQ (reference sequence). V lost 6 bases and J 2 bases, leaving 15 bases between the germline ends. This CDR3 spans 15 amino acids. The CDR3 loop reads CASRRDPLHTDTQYF. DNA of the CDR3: TGTGCCAGCAGAAGGGACCCCCTCCACACAGATACGCAGTATTTT.

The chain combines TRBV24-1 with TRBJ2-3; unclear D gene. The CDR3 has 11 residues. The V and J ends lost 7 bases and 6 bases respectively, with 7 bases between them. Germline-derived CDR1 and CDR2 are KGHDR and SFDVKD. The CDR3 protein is CATSGGDTQYF. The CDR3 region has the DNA TGTGCCACCAGCGGTGGGGATACGCAGTATTTT.